The entry below describes one T cell receptor beta chain. The data originate from a study of blood T cells in healthy people across ages. The second PCR ran roughly 6 to 11 cycles with a sample-barcoded 5' primer and J-beta primers. TCRdb analysed the 5' RACE reads with MiXCR anew, one entry per CDR3 protein. The sample carries 1.5 million to 1.8 million distinct CDR3 sequences, around 40% recorded once. Germline V lookup: CDR1 SGHAT, CDR2 FQNNGV. Trimming stripped 2 bases from V and 0 bases from J, with 8 bases between. This CDR3 region has 16 residues. Specimen: blood. This rearrangement joins TRBV11-2 to TRBJ2-6; D gene ambiguous. The origin of this receptor is a woman younger than 35 in good health. The CDR3 loop is CASSLWQYSGANVLTF. CDR3 nucleotide sequence: TGTGCCAGCAGCTTATGGCAATACTCTGGGGCCAACGTCCTGACTTTC.